Each of the 20 T cell receptor beta chains below was sequenced from the same sample in a study of blood T cells in healthy people across ages. Combining a sample-barcoded 5' primer with a J-beta primer mix, a second PCR ran for about 6 to 12 cycles. TCRdb reanalysed the 5' RACE reads using MiXCR and keeps one entry per CDR3 protein. The repertoire has 700,000 to 850,000 distinct CDR3 sequences, less than 70% of them found once; the top ten carry around 40%. What was sequenced was blood. The receptors here all came from an older man in good health.

This clonotype occurred a few times. The genes are TRBV9 and TRBJ2-7; TRBD1 matches 7 bases. Germline V CDR1 and CDR2: SGDLS, YYNGEE. The CDR3 extends over 15 amino acids. Germline trimming cut 3 bases from V and 0 bases from J; bases unmatched to any gene: 6. CDR3 region: CASSAGQAVSYEQYF. The CDR3 DNA is TGTGCCAGCAGCGCCGGACAGGCAGTCTCCTACGAGCAGTACTTC.

CDR3 nucleotide sequence: TGCGCCAGCAGCCTCGGCCTGAGCGGGGAGCTGTTTTTT. This translates into CASSLGLSGELFF. V usage is TRBV5-1 and J usage is TRBJ2-2; the D is unclear. Germline lookup yields CDR1 SGHRS and CDR2 YFSETQ. V was cut by 4 bases and J by 7 bases, with 11 bases left in between. This CDR3 contains 13 residues.

V usage is TRBV7-2 and J usage is TRBJ2-1; D is uncertain. The CDR3 has 14 residues. The germline V gene encodes CDR1 SGHTA and CDR2 FQGNSA. Trimming removed 2 bases from V and 0 bases from J, with 5 bases in between. The CDR3 spells CASSLLNSYNEQFF. In DNA form, the CDR3 reads TGTGCCAGCAGCTTATTAAACTCCTACAATGAGCAGTTCTTC.

V usage is TRBV24-1 and J usage is TRBJ2-5, with D tentatively TRBD1 (6 bases). Germline CDR1 reads KGHDR; CDR2 reads SFDVKD. V dropped 4 bases and J dropped 5 bases, with 13 bases sitting between them. The CDR3 has 14 amino acids. The CDR3 DNA reads TGTGCCACCAGTGACCCCTCAGGGGCCGAGACCCAGTACTTC. Translation: CATSDPSGAETQYF.

This clonotype was found many times. The chain has TRBV20-1 and TRBJ2-7; 8 bases match TRBD2. Germline CDR1 reads DFQATT; CDR2 reads SNEGSKA (reference sequence). This CDR3 contains 14 residues. The junction had 6 bases not matched to a gene; V was cut back by 5 bases and J by 0 bases. CDR3 bases: TGCAGTGCTGGTAGCGGGGACCCCTCCTACGAGCAGTACTTC. Protein sequence: CSAGSGDPSYEQYF.

This clonotype has a handful of counts. V gene TRBV6-1 combines with J gene TRBJ2-5; D may be TRBD1 (6 bases). Germline loops: CDR1 MNHNS, CDR2 SASEGT. V lost 3 bases and J lost 2, with 13 bases in between. The CDR3 consists of 15 residues. The CDR3 region is CASSDQGHAQETQYF. In DNA, the CDR3 is TGTGCCAGCAGTGACCAGGGACACGCTCAAGAGACCCAGTACTTC.

The rearrangement joins TRBV28 to TRBJ2-3; unclear D gene. Trimming shortened V by 2 bases and J by 14 bases, and 14 bases separated the two germline ends. This CDR3 is 12 amino acids long. The germline CDR1 and CDR2 sequences are MDHEN and SYDVKM. The DNA for the CDR3 is TGTGCCAGCAGTTTACCGATGGGATACGCGTATTTT. Protein sequence: CASSLPMGYAYF.

This chain joins TRBV5-1 and TRBJ2-5; 8 nucleotides line up with TRBD1. V lost 3 bases and J lost 1; bases outside the gene matches: 5. CDR1 and CDR2 from the germline V gene are SGHRS and YFSETQ. CDR3 size: 15 residues. CDR3 in amino acids: CASSWGQAIQETQYF. CDR3 in DNA: TGCGCCAGCAGCTGGGGACAGGCCATCCAAGAGACCCAGTACTTC.

The V and J genes are TRBV3-1 and TRBJ2-4, with 7 bases lining up with TRBD1. The germline gives CDR1 LGHDT, CDR2 YNNKEL (reference sequence). The CDR3 runs to 13 residues. The junction had 2 bases not matched to a gene; V was cut back by 4 bases and J by 5 bases. CDR3 amino acids: CASSPDRQNIQYF. The CDR3 nucleotides read TGTGCCAGCAGCCCGGACAGGCAAAACATTCAGTACTTC.

This clonotype came up a few times. The chain uses TRBV29-1 and TRBJ2-7; the match to TRBD1 covers 7 bases. Germline CDR1 SQVTM, CDR2 ANQGSEA. The CDR3 is 13 amino acids. With 6 bases clipped from V and 3 bases from J, the junction kept 8 bases outside the gene matches. This chain's CDR3 is CSVSLAGGYEQYF. The CDR3 bases are TGCAGCGTCTCCCTCGCAGGGGGCTACGAGCAGTACTTC.

This clonotype was counted a single time. The rearrangement uses TRBV7-9 and TRBJ2-4; TRBD1 matches at 7 bases. Germline V gives CDR1 SEHNR, CDR2 FQNEAQ (reference sequence). CDR3 length: 16 amino acids. The V gene end was trimmed by 2 bases and the J gene end by 0 bases; junction bases not matched to a gene: 4. In nucleotides, the CDR3 is TGTGCCAGCAGCTTAACGGGACAGCTAGCCAAAAACATTCAGTACTTC. Protein: CASSLTGQLAKNIQYF.

The sample holds a few counts of this clonotype. CDR3 residues: CASSSSSGTQNEQFF. The CDR3 DNA reads TGTGCCAGCAGCTCCTCCTCCGGGACTCAGAATGAGCAGTTCTTC. This chain connects TRBV7-2 to TRBJ2-1, with D possibly being TRBD2 (6 bases). CDR3 length: 15 amino acids. From germline, CDR1 is SGHTA and CDR2 FQGNSA. V was pared by 4 bases and J by 7 bases, with 17 bases between. The variable domain in full, with the rest retrieved from reference TRBV7-2 and TRBJ2-1, is GAGVSQSPSNKVTEKGKDVELRCDPISGHTALYWYRQSLGQGLEFLIYFQGNSAPDKSGLPSDRFSAERTGGSVSTLTIQRTQQEDSAVYLCASSSSSGTQNEQFFGPGTRLTVL.

In nucleotides, the CDR3 is TGTGCCAGCAGCCCTGGGGGGGGAGTCGAAAAAAACATTCAGTACTTC. It is translated as CASSPGGGVEKNIQYF. The chain combines TRBV5-4 with TRBJ2-4, with 7 bases matching TRBD2. The germline V gene encodes CDR1 SGHNT and CDR2 YYREEE (reference sequence). V shed 4 bases, J shed 4 bases, and the junction held 11 bases outside the gene matches. The CDR3 consists of 16 residues.

This rearrangement joins TRBV27 to TRBJ2-7; 8 bases are a match to TRBD1. The germline CDR1 and CDR2 sequences are MNHEY and SMNVEV (reference sequence). CDR3 length: 15 residues. V shed 0 bases and J 6 bases; nucleotides not matched to a gene: 7. The CDR3 loop reads CASSLSWTGRAEQYF. DNA for the CDR3: TGTGCCAGCAGTTTATCTTGGACAGGGAGAGCCGAGCAGTACTTC.

This clonotype was picked up a small number of times. The V call is TRBV20-1, the J call TRBJ2-3; D tentatively reads TRBD1 or TRBD2 (7 bases each). Per germline, CDR1 DFQATT and CDR2 SNEGSKA (reference sequence). V was cut by 6 bases and J by 14 bases, with 24 bases left in between. CDR3 length: 13 amino acids. The CDR3 DNA sequence: TGCAGTGCCAAACGGGGGGACAGCAGATACGCGTATTTT. Translated, it gives CSAKRGDSRYAYF.

The chain employs TRBV2 and TRBJ2-3; D unclear. CDR1 SNHLY and CDR2 FYNNEI come from the germline V gene. This CDR3 spans 14 amino acids. Trimming shortened V by 3 bases and J by 4 bases, and 11 bases separated the two germline ends. This CDR3 is CASSDAAAPDTQYF. CDR3 DNA sequence: TGTGCCAGCAGTGATGCGGCAGCACCAGATACGCAGTATTTT.

This clonotype was seen a handful of times. J is TRBJ2-7 and V is TRBV6-5; 13 nucleotides align to TRBD2. This CDR3 has 15 amino acids. Germline V gene lookup returns CDR1 MNHEY and CDR2 SVGAGI. V was pared by 6 bases and J by 4 bases, with 6 bases of the junction left unmatched. For the CDR3, the DNA is TGTGCCAGCAGAACGAGACTAGCGGGAGGATACGAGCAGTACTTC. It encodes CASRTRLAGGYEQYF.

The chain combines TRBV4-1 with TRBJ1-5; the match to TRBD1 covers 8 bases. This CDR3 has 15 residues. Germline values: CDR1 MGHRA, CDR2 YSYEKL. Trimming cost V 4 bases and J 10 bases; bases outside gene matches: 12. The CDR3 spells CASSPGTGSREPQHF. Here the CDR3 DNA reads TGCGCCAGCAGCCCCGGGACAGGCTCTAGGGAACCCCAGCATTTT.

The chain recombines TRBV20-1 with TRBJ2-7, with D perhaps TRBD2 (5 bases). Trimming took 7 bases from V and 3 from J, leaving 22 bases between them. The CDR3 length is 15 residues. Per the germline V gene, CDR1 is DFQATT and CDR2 is SNEGSKA (reference sequence). The CDR3 nucleotides are TGCAGTGTTACGCCCCGAGGGCGGGTGGGCTACGAGCAGTACTTC. Translated: CSVTPRGRVGYEQYF.

This chain uses TRBV7-9 with TRBJ2-5, with D possibly being TRBD1 (7 bases). V was cut by 8 bases and J by 2 bases, with 15 bases left in between. Germline V gene lookup returns CDR1 SEHNR and CDR2 FQNEAQ (reference sequence). CDR3 length: 14 residues. The CDR3 loop is CASSKQGRQETQYF. CDR3 sequence (DNA): TGTGCCAGCTCCAAACAGGGGAGGCAAGAGACCCAGTACTTC.